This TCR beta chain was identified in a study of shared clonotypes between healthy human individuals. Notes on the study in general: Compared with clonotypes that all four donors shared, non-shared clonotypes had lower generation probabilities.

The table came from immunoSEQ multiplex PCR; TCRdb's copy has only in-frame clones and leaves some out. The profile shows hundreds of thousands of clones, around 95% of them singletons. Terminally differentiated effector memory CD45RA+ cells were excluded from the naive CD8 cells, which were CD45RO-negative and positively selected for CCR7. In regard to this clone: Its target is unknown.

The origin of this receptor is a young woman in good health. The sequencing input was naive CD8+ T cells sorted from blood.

The CDR3 reads CASSNEIAGVGEQYF. In DNA form, the CDR3 reads TGTGCCAGCAGCAACGAGATAGCGGGAGTGGGCGAGCAGTACTTC. J is TRBJ2-7 and V is TRBV7-2, with 9 nucleotides matching TRBD2. This CDR3 spans 15 amino acids. J gave up 6 bases and V 5 bases, and 11 bases lay outside the gene matches. Looked up from germline, CDR1 is SGHTA and CDR2 is FQGNSA.